These 12 T cell receptor beta chains originate from one sample sequenced in a study of blood T cells in healthy people across ages. A J-beta primer mix and a sample-barcoded 5' primer were used in a second PCR of roughly 7 to 12 cycles. MiXCR, run by TCRdb on the 5' RACE reads, gives a single entry per CDR3 protein. In the table there are fewer than 900,000 distinct CDR3 sequences, 35% to 45% of which are singletons. The source material was blood. Receptor source: a woman in her sixties in good health.

This clonotype was recorded a few times. The rearrangement joins TRBV14 to TRBJ2-3; D gene ambiguous. CDR1 and CDR2 from the germline V gene are SGHDN and FVKESK. The CDR3 consists of 16 residues. V lost 2 bases and J lost 6, with 18 bases in between. The CDR3 sequence: CASSQKSTRPLDTQYF. CDR3 DNA: TGTGCCAGCAGCCAAAAATCGACCCGACCCTTGGATACGCAGTATTTT.

The chain recombines TRBV10-1 with TRBJ2-1; D gene uncertain. The J call could be wrong; TRBJ2-7 is a better fit for the DNA end. Germline V CDR1 and CDR2: WNHNN, SYGVQD (reference sequence). The CDR3 loop spans 15 amino acids. The CDR3 reads CASSDIAVTVNEQYF. In DNA, the CDR3 is TGCGCCAGCAGTGACATAGCAGTCACGGTCAATGAGCAGTACTTC.

This sequence joins TRBV10-3 and TRBJ1-6; a possible D gene is TRBD1 (6 bases). Germline V gene lookup returns CDR1 ENHRY and CDR2 SYGVKD. Trimming shortened V by 4 bases and J by 8 bases, and 9 bases separated the two germline ends. The CDR3 is 13 residues long. The CDR3 DNA reads as TGTGCCATCAGTGGGACAGCGGATTCACCCCTCCACTTT. It codes for CAISGTADSPLHF.

This clonotype has at least ten counts. The V gene is TRBV29-1, the J gene TRBJ2-1; 9 nucleotides line up with TRBD2. V was clipped by 6 bases and J by 7 bases; unmatched bases: 7. Germline values: CDR1 SQVTM, CDR2 ANQGSEA. The CDR3 is 13 amino acids. The CDR3 spells CSVRRGGGNEQFF. CDR3 nucleotide sequence: TGCAGCGTGCGGCGGGGGGGCGGGAATGAGCAGTTCTTC.

This clonotype was observed a few times. V usage is TRBV20-1 and J usage is TRBJ1-2, with 7 bases aligning to TRBD1. Germline lookup yields CDR1 DFQATT and CDR2 SNEGSKA (reference sequence). The CDR3 is 14 amino acids. J gave up 8 bases and V 0 bases, and 9 bases lay outside the gene matches. The CDR3 DNA sequence: TGCAGTGCTAGAGAGCTCTCAGGGGGTAGGGGCTACACCTTC. Translating gives CSARELSGGRGYTF.

This clonotype has only a few counts. The rearrangement uses TRBV7-9 and TRBJ2-1; a weak D match, TRBD2 (6 bases). V was clipped by 5 bases and J by 6 bases, with 17 bases between them. The CDR3 sequence is 15 residues long. The germline gives CDR1 SEHNR, CDR2 FQNEAQ (reference sequence). The CDR3 loop is CASSPGGSGANEQFF. The CDR3 DNA reads as TGTGCCAGCAGCCCCGGGGGTAGCGGCGCCAATGAGCAGTTCTTC.

The chain is built from TRBV20-1 and TRBJ2-1, with TRBD1 as a possible D gene (6 bases). The V end lost 4 bases, the J end lost 0 bases, and 16 bases lay between the germline ends. CDR3 length equals 16 residues. CDR1 and CDR2 from the germline V gene are DFQATT and SNEGSKA (reference sequence). CDR3 sequence reads: CSATQWGPSSYNEQFF. DNA of the CDR3: TGCAGTGCTACCCAATGGGGGCCTAGCTCCTACAATGAGCAGTTCTTC.

This clonotype has a count of ten or more. The chain is built from TRBV2 and TRBJ1-6; D gene unclear. The V gene lost 6 bases and the J gene lost 8 bases, with 17 bases spanning the gap. CDR3 length: 15 amino acids. Germline CDR1 reads SNHLY; CDR2 reads FYNNEI. DNA of the CDR3: TGTGCCAGCAGCGTGACCCTCAACTGGGATTCACCCCTCCACTTT. Its translation is CASSVTLNWDSPLHF.

The J gene is TRBJ1-2, the V gene TRBV19; D is undetermined. Trimming shortened V by 5 bases and J by 4 bases, and 11 bases separated the two germline ends. Germline CDR1 and CDR2: LNHDA and SQIVND (reference sequence). CDR3 length: 13 residues. This CDR3 reads CASSPEGLYGYTF. The CDR3 DNA follows: TGTGCCAGTAGTCCCGAGGGCCTCTATGGCTACACCTTC.

V and J are TRBV15 and TRBJ1-4; D gene unclear. Germline V gives CDR1 LNHNV, CDR2 YYDKDF (reference sequence). Trimming pared 1 base from V and 3 bases from J, leaving 6 bases between. The length of the CDR3 is 14 residues. CDR3 residues: CATSRARSNEKLFF. DNA for the CDR3: TGTGCCACCAGCAGAGCCCGTTCTAATGAAAAACTGTTTTTT.

The gene calls are TRBV5-1 and TRBJ2-7; possibly TRBD1 or TRBD2 for D (5 bases each). The germline V and J ends were trimmed by 7 bases and 2 bases, with 13 bases remaining between them. Germline CDR1 and CDR2: SGHRS and YFSETQ. This CDR3 has 13 residues. The CDR3 nucleotides are TGCGCCAGCCGGGACGACATGACCTACGAGCAGTACTTC. Translated, it gives CASRDDMTYEQYF. Looking up the rest from reference TRBV5-1 and TRBJ2-7 gives the full variable domain: KAGVTQTPRYLIKTRGQQVTLSCSPISGHRSVSWYQQTPGQGLQFLFEYFSETQRNKGNFPGRFSGRQFSNSRSEMNVSTLELGDSALYLCASRDDMTYEQYFGPGTRLTVT.

This clonotype has more than one count but fewer than ten. The chain is built from TRBV5-1 and TRBJ2-5; D is tentatively TRBD1 or TRBD2 (5 bases each). Trimming stripped 5 bases from V and 2 bases from J, with 13 bases between. The CDR3 is 14 amino acids. From germline, CDR1 is SGHRS and CDR2 YFSETQ. Here the CDR3 reads CASSSGTLQETQYF. Written as DNA, the CDR3 is TGCGCCAGCAGTTCAGGGACCCTACAAGAGACCCAGTACTTC.